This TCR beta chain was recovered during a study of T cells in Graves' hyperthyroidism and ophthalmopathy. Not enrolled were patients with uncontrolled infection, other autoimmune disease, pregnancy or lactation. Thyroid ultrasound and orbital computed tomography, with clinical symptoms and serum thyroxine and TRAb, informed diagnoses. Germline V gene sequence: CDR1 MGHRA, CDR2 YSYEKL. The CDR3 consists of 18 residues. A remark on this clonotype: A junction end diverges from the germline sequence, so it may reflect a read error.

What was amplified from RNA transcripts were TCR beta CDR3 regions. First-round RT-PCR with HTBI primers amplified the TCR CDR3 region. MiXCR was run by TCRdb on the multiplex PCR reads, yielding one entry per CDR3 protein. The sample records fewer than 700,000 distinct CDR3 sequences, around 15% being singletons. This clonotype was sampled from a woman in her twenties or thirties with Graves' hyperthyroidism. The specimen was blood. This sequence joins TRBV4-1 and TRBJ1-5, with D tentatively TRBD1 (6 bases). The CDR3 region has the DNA TGCGCCGGCAGCCAACGACAGAGGGCAGGGGAGGACAATCAGCCCCAGCATTTT. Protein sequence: CAGSQRQRAGEDNQPQHF.